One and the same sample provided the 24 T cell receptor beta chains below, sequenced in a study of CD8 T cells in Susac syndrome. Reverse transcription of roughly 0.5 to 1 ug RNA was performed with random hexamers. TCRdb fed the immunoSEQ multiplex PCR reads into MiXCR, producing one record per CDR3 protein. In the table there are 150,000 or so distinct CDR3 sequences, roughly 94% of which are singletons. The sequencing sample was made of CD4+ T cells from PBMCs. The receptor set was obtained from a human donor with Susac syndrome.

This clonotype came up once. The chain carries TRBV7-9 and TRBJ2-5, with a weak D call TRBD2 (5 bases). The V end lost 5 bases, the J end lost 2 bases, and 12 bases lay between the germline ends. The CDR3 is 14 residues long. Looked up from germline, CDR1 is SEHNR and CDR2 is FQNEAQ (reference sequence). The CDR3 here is CASSRWGAQETQYF. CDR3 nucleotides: TGTGCCAGCAGCCGATGGGGAGCGCAAGAGACCCAGTACTTC.

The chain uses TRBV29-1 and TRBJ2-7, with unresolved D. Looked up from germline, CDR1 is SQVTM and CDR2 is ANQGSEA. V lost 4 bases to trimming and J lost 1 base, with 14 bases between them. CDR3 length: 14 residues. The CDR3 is CSVGISHVSYEQYF. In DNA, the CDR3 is TGCAGCGTTGGGATTAGCCATGTATCCTACGAGCAGTACTTC.

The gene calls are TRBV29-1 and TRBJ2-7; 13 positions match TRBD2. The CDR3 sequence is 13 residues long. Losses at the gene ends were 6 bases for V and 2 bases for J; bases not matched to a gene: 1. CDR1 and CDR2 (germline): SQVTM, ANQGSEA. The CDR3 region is CSVGTSGAYEQYF. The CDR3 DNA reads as TGCAGCGTCGGGACTAGCGGGGCCTACGAGCAGTACTTC.

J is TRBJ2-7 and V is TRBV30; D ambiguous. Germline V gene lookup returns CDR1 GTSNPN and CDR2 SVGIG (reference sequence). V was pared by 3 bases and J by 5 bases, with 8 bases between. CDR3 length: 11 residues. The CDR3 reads CAWSSRNEQYF. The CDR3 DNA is TGTGCCTGGAGCTCGAGGAACGAGCAGTACTTC.

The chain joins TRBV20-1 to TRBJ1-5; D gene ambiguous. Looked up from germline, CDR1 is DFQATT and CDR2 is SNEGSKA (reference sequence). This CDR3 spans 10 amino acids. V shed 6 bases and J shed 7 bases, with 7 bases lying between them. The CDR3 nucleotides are TGCAGTGCCGAAAGGCAGCCCCAGCATTTT. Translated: CSAERQPQHF.

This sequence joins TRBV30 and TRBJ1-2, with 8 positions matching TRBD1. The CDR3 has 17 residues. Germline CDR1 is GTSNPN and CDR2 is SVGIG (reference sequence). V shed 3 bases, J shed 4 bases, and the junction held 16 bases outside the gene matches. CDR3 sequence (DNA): TGTGCCTGGAGCTCCTTCCGGACAGGGATGTTGTCCTATGGCTACACCTTC. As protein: CAWSSFRTGMLSYGYTF.

The CDR3 DNA reads TGTGCCAGCAACAAGGGGACAGGGGTTGGTGAGACCCAGTACTTC. It encodes CASNKGTGVGETQYF. J is TRBJ2-5 and V is TRBV9; 10 nucleotides align to TRBD1. After removal of 6 bases from V and 5 bases from J, the junction contained 10 bases not matched to a gene. Per germline, CDR1 SGDLS and CDR2 YYNGEE. This CDR3 comprises 15 residues.

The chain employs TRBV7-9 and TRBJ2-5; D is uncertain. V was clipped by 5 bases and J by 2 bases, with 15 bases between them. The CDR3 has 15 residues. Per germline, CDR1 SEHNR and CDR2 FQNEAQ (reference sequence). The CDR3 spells CASSEQRTVQETQYF. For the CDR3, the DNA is TGTGCCAGCAGCGAGCAACGGACGGTGCAAGAGACCCAGTACTTC.

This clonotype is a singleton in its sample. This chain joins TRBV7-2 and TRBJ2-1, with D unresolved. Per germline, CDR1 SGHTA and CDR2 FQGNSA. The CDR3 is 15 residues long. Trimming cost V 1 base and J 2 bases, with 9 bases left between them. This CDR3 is CASSLDVGAYNEQFF. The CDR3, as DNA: TGTGCCAGCAGCTTAGACGTGGGCGCCTACAATGAGCAGTTCTTC.

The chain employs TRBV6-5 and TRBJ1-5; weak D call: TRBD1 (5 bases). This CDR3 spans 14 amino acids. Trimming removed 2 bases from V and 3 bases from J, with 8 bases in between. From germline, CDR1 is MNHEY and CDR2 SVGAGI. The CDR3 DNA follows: TGTGCCAGCAGTTACGCGGGACCCAATCAGCCCCAGCATTTT. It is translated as CASSYAGPNQPQHF.

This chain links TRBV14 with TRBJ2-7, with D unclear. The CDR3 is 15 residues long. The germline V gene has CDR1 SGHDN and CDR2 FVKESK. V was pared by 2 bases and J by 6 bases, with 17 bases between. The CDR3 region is CASSQTWFPNIEQYF. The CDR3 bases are TGTGCCAGCAGCCAAACCTGGTTCCCGAATATCGAGCAGTACTTC.

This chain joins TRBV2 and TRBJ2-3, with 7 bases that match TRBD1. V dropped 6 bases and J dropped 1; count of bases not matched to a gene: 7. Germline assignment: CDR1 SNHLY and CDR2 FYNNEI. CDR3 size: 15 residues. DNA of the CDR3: TGTGCCAGCAGACAACAGGGGTCAGGCACAGATACGCAGTATTTT. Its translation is CASRQQGSGTDTQYF.

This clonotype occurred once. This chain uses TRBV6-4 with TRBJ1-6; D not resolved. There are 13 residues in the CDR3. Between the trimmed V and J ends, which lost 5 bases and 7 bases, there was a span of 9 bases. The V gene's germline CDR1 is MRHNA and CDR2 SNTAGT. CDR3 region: CASSKTENSPLHF. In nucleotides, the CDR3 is TGTGCCAGCAGTAAAACAGAGAATTCACCCCTCCACTTT.

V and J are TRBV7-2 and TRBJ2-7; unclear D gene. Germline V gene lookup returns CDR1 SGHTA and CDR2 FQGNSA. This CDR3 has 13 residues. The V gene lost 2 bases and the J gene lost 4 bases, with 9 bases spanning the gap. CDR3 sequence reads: CASSLSFNYEQYF. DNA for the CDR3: TGTGCCAGCAGCTTAAGCTTTAATTACGAGCAGTACTTC.

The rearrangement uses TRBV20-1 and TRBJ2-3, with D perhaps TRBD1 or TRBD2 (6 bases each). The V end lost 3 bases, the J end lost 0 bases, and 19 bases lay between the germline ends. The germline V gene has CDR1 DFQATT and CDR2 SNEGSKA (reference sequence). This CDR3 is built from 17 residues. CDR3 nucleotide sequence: TGCAGTGCTAGCGGGTCTGGGCGGGACAAAAGCACAGATACGCAGTATTTT. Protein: CSASGSGRDKSTDTQYF.

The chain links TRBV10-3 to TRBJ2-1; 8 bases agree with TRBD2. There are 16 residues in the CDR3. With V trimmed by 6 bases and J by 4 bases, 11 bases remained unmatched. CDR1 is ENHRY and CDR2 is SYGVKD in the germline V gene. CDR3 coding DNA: TGTGCCATCAGGGAGGGGTTAGCGGGACCTTACAATGAGCAGTTCTTC. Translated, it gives CAIREGLAGPYNEQFF.

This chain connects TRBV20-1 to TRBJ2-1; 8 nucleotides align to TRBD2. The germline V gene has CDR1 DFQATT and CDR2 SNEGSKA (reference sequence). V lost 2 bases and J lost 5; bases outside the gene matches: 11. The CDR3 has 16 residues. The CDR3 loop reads CSARPPVSGGHNEQFF. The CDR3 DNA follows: TGCAGTGCTAGACCCCCGGTGAGCGGGGGCCACAATGAGCAGTTCTTC.

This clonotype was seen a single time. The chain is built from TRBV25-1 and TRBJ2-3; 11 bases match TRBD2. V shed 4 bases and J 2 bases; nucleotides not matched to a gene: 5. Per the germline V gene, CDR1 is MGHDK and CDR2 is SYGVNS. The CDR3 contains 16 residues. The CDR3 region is CASSGSGRDFTDTQYF. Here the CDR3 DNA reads TGTGCCAGCAGTGGTAGCGGGAGGGATTTCACAGATACGCAGTATTTT.

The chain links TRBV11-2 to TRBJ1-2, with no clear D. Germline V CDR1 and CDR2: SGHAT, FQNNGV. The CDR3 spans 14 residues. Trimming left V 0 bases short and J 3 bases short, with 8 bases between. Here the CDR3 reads CASSLDGVDYGYTF. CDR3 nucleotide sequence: TGTGCCAGCAGCTTAGATGGGGTTGACTATGGCTACACCTTC.

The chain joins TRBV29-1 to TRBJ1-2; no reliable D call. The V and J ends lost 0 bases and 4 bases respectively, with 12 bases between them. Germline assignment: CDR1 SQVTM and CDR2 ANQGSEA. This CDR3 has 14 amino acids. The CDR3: CSVEDPENSYGYTF. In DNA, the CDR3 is TGCAGCGTTGAAGATCCAGAAAACTCCTATGGCTACACCTTC.

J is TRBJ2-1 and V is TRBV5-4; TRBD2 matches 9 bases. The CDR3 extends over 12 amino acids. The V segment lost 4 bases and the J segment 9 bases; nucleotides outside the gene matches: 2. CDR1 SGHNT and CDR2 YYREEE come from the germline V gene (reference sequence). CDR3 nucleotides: TGTGCCAGCAGCCCGACTAGCGGTGAGCAGTTCTTC. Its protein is CASSPTSGEQFF.

CDR3 coding DNA: TGTGCCAGCAGTTCCGTTGGGACAGGGATTTATGGCTACACCTTC. Translation gives CASSSVGTGIYGYTF. This chain joins TRBV6-5 and TRBJ1-2; 9 bases align to TRBD1. The CDR3 contains 15 residues. Germline trimming cut 4 bases from V and 5 bases from J; bases unmatched to any gene: 8. CDR1 MNHEY and CDR2 SVGAGI come from the germline V gene.

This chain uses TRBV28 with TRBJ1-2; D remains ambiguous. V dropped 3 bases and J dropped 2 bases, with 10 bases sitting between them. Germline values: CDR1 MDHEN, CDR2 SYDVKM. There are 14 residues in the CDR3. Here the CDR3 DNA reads TGTGCCAGCAGTTTTCGCCCATCCAACTATGGCTACACCTTC. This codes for CASSFRPSNYGYTF.

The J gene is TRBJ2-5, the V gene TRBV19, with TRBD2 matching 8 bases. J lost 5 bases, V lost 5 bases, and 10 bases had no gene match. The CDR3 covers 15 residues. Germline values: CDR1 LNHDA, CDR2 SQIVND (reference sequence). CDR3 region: CASSFTGGAMETQYF. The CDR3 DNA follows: TGTGCCAGTAGTTTCACCGGGGGGGCCATGGAGACCCAGTACTTC.